The 31 T cell receptor beta chains below were found in one sample sequenced in a study of cytomegalovirus exposure and HLA in healthy donors. PCR employed 60 Vbeta and 13 Jbeta primers. TCRdb's copy holds only in-frame clones and misses some; the assay was immunoSEQ multiplex PCR. The sample gives 100,000 to 150,000 clones, roughly 77% of which show up once; 5.5% to 7.5% is in the top ten. The sample taken for sequencing was PBMCs. These receptors were taken from a woman aged 40 to 49 in good health and CMV-seropositive.

J is TRBJ2-7 and V is TRBV9; 8 positions agree with TRBD1. The CDR3 is made up of 15 amino acids. The germline CDR1 and CDR2 sequences are SGDLS and YYNGEE. Losses at the gene ends were 3 bases for V and 9 bases for J; bases not matched to a gene: 14. CDR3: CASSAQGEDNTRQYF. CDR3 nucleotide sequence: TGTGCCAGCAGCGCACAGGGGGAGGACAATACCCGGCAGTACTTC.

In its sample, this clone was seen once. The chain uses TRBV19 and TRBJ2-3; 7 bases agree with TRBD1. This CDR3 contains 13 residues. After removal of 3 bases from V and 6 bases from J, the junction contained 3 bases not matched to a gene. Per the germline V gene, CDR1 is LNHDA and CDR2 is SQIVND (reference sequence). The CDR3 here is CASSITGVDTQYF. The CDR3 DNA sequence: TGTGCCAGTAGTATTACAGGGGTCGATACGCAGTATTTT.

The chain links TRBV5-4 to TRBJ2-2; D perhaps matches TRBD2 (5 bases). Trimming removed 0 bases at V and 1 base at J, with 7 bases between. CDR3 length: 15 amino acids. Germline-derived CDR1 and CDR2 are SGHNT and YYREEE (reference sequence). In DNA, the CDR3 is TGTGCCAGCAGCTTGGCAGCGGTGAACACCGGGGAGCTGTTTTTT. Its translation: CASSLAAVNTGELFF.

This clone was counted between two and nine times. V usage is TRBV30 and J usage is TRBJ1-4; maybe TRBD1 (6 bases). V was clipped by 3 bases and J by 0 bases, with 14 bases between them. The CDR3 spans 16 residues. Germline CDR1 is GTSNPN and CDR2 is SVGIG (reference sequence). As DNA, the CDR3 is TGTGCCTGGAGCCTACTACGGACAGCAACTAATGAAAAACTGTTTTTT. Translation gives CAWSLLRTATNEKLFF.

This chain links TRBV11-3 with TRBJ2-7, with a tentative D call TRBD2 (6 bases). Germline V gene sequence: CDR1 SGHNT, CDR2 YENEEA. There are 15 residues in the CDR3. The V gene lost 1 base and the J gene lost 7 bases, with 17 bases spanning the gap. As DNA, the CDR3 is TGTGCCAGCAGCTTAGGTACGGACTATTCTGGAGAGCAGTACTTC. Residues: CASSLGTDYSGEQYF.

J is TRBJ1-2 and V is TRBV5-4; no reliable D call. Trimming pared 0 bases from V and 5 bases from J, leaving 5 bases between. Germline V lookup: CDR1 SGHNT, CDR2 YYREEE (reference sequence). CDR3 length: 12 residues. CDR3 region: CASSLDEYGYTF. CDR3 DNA: TGTGCCAGCAGCTTGGACGAGTATGGCTACACCTTC.

The chain combines TRBV7-9 with TRBJ2-3; no firm D call. Per germline, CDR1 SEHNR and CDR2 FQNEAQ (reference sequence). V was pared by 10 bases and J by 0 bases, with 11 bases between. The CDR3 totals 13 residues. This CDR3 reads CATEKTSTDTQYF. The CDR3 DNA is TGTGCCACCGAGAAGACTAGCACAGATACGCAGTATTTT.

J is TRBJ2-6 and V is TRBV15; D is possibly TRBD1 (5 bases). CDR3 length: 17 residues. Germline-derived CDR1 and CDR2 are LNHNV and YYDKDF (reference sequence). Between the trimmed V and J ends, which lost 1 base and 0 bases, there was a span of 10 bases. CDR3 in amino acids: CATSRVTASSGANVLTF. Written as DNA, the CDR3 is TGTGCCACCAGCAGAGTGACAGCGAGCTCTGGGGCCAACGTCCTGACTTTC.

V is TRBV2 and J is TRBJ1-4; 9 bases align to TRBD1. The ends lost 5 bases at V and 0 bases at J; junction bases unmatched: 7. This CDR3 is built from 17 residues. The germline V gene encodes CDR1 SNHLY and CDR2 FYNNEI. CDR3 sequence: CASSLTGGTATNEKLFF. As DNA, the CDR3 is TGTGCCAGCAGTCTGACAGGGGGAACGGCAACTAATGAAAAACTGTTTTTT.

The chain combines TRBV2 with TRBJ2-7, with 11 bases fitting TRBD1. CDR1 and CDR2 (germline): SNHLY, FYNNEI. The J segment lost 5 bases and the V segment lost 4 bases, leaving 7 bases of the junction unmatched. The CDR3 extends over 15 amino acids. Here the CDR3 DNA reads TGTGCCAGCAGTGCCCGGGACAGGGGGTTCGACGAGCAGTACTTC. It codes for CASSARDRGFDEQYF.

CDR3: CASSLANRVRNGYTF. The CDR3 coding sequence is TGTGCCAGCAGTTTAGCAAACAGGGTTCGGAATGGCTACACCTTC. This chain connects TRBV27 to TRBJ1-2, with D perhaps matching TRBD1 (6 bases). Germline assignment: CDR1 MNHEY and CDR2 SMNVEV (reference sequence). There are 15 residues in the CDR3. V was pared by 2 bases and J by 6 bases, with 16 bases between.

This sequence joins TRBV5-1 and TRBJ1-3; tentatively, D is TRBD1 (5 bases). The CDR3 contains 15 residues. V was clipped by 3 bases and J by 2 bases, with 12 bases between them. Germline values: CDR1 SGHRS, CDR2 YFSETQ. CDR3 sequence reads: CASSSTGVTGNTIYF. The CDR3 DNA is TGCGCCAGCAGCTCTACGGGGGTAACTGGAAACACCATATATTTT.

This chain connects TRBV11-2 to TRBJ2-5, with TRBD1 identical over 9 bases. The CDR3 runs 17 residues. Losses at the gene ends were 1 base for V and 2 bases for J; bases not matched to a gene: 8. The germline gives CDR1 SGHAT, CDR2 FQNNGV. The CDR3 sequence: CASSLGQGVRGQETQYF. Written as DNA, the CDR3 is TGTGCCAGCAGCTTAGGACAGGGGGTCAGGGGGCAAGAGACCCAGTACTTC. Combining the CDR3 with reference TRBV11-2 and TRBJ2-5 gives the whole variable domain EAGVAQSPRYKIIEKRQSVAFWCNPISGHATLYWYQQILGQGPKLLIQFQNNGVVDDSQLPKDRFSAERLKGVDSTLKIQPAKLEDSAVYLCASSLGQGVRGQETQYFGPGTRLLVL.

The rearrangement uses TRBV6-5 and TRBJ1-2; D gene unclear. The CDR3 covers 15 residues. V lost 7 bases and J lost 8, with 23 bases in between. Germline assignment: CDR1 MNHEY and CDR2 SVGAGI. The CDR3, as DNA: TGTGCCAGCACCCTCACGGAGGGCCTCCGGGGAGGCTACACCTTC. It is translated as CASTLTEGLRGGYTF.

The chain is built from TRBV19 and TRBJ2-2, with 7 bases identical to TRBD2. The CDR3 loop spans 17 amino acids. CDR1 and CDR2 (germline): LNHDA, SQIVND (reference sequence). Trimming took 3 bases from V and 6 from J; bases not matched to a gene: 13. The CDR3, as DNA: TGTGCCAGTAGTATGGGTACCGGGAGGTACACATCCGGGGAGCTGTTTTTT. It is translated as CASSMGTGRYTSGELFF.

V gene TRBV6-5 combines with J gene TRBJ1-1, with TRBD1 identical over 7 bases. V gave up 6 bases and J gave up 7 bases; unmatched junction bases: 5. This CDR3 has 12 amino acids. Per germline, CDR1 MNHEY and CDR2 SVGAGI. For the CDR3, the DNA is TGTGCCAGCAGCCGCCGGGACAGTGAAGCTTTCTTT. Translated, it gives CASSRRDSEAFF.

J is TRBJ2-2 and V is TRBV5-1, with 9 nucleotides matching TRBD1. Germline V CDR1 and CDR2: SGHRS, YFSETQ. The CDR3 is 16 residues long. Losses at the gene ends were 1 base for V and 1 base for J; bases not matched to a gene: 2. CDR3 residues: CASSLQGQGNTGELFF. The CDR3 DNA reads as TGCGCCAGCAGCTTGCAGGGACAGGGGAACACCGGGGAGCTGTTTTTT. Filled out from reference TRBV5-1 and TRBJ2-2, the complete variable domain reads KAGVTQTPRYLIKTRGQQVTLSCSPISGHRSVSWYQQTPGQGLQFLFEYFSETQRNKGNFPGRFSGRQFSNSRSEMNVSTLELGDSALYLCASSLQGQGNTGELFFGEGSRLTVL.

This chain uses TRBV10-3 with TRBJ2-1; 8 bases fit TRBD1. The CDR3 totals 14 residues. Per germline, CDR1 ENHRY and CDR2 SYGVKD. Germline trimming cut 3 bases from V and 8 bases from J; bases unmatched to any gene: 6. The CDR3 reads CAISDYRGSDEQFF. CDR3 nucleotides: TGTGCCATCAGTGATTACAGGGGGTCGGATGAGCAGTTCTTC.

The chain couples TRBV7-2 to TRBJ1-4; D ambiguous. The V gene's germline CDR1 is SGHTA and CDR2 FQGNSA. Deletions cut 0 bases from V and 7 bases from J, with 15 bases between. CDR3 length: 16 amino acids. CDR3: CASSLARRSDPEKLFF. The CDR3 bases are TGTGCCAGCAGCTTAGCGCGGAGGTCGGACCCTGAAAAACTGTTTTTT.

This clone was seen once. Sequence at one end of the junction differs from germline and may be a read error. This chain uses TRBV7-7 with TRBJ2-2, with 7 bases fitting TRBD2. This CDR3 is 15 amino acids long. Germline V gene data show CDR1 as SSHAT and CDR2 as FNYEAQ (reference sequence). CDR3 region: CASSLASGGTGELFF. The CDR3 nucleotides are TGTGCTAGCAGCTTGGCTAGCGGCGGCACCGGGGAGCTGTTTTTT.

The V call is TRBV5-6, the J call TRBJ2-7; possibly TRBD1 for D (5 bases). V lost 3 bases, J lost 1 base, and 23 bases lay in between. CDR1 SGHDT and CDR2 YYEEEE come from the germline V gene. The CDR3 length is 18 residues. CDR3 loop: CASSSRWQGRDFSYEQYF. In nucleotides, the CDR3 is TGTGCCAGCAGCTCGAGGTGGCAGGGCCGAGACTTTTCCTACGAGCAGTACTTC.

The chain employs TRBV18 and TRBJ2-3; 7 bases are shared with TRBD1. Germline V lookup: CDR1 KGHSH, CDR2 LQKENI. The CDR3 is 17 amino acids. V shed 1 base, J shed 5 bases, and the junction held 12 bases outside the gene matches. The CDR3 nucleotides read TGTGCCAGCTCACCACTGAGGTTTACAGGGGCCATAGATACGCAGTATTTT. This codes for CASSPLRFTGAIDTQYF.

The genes are TRBV5-1 and TRBJ2-1; possible D gene TRBD2, 5 bases. The germline V gene encodes CDR1 SGHRS and CDR2 YFSETQ. The V and J ends lost 0 bases and 6 bases respectively, with 13 bases between them. This CDR3 region has 15 residues. The CDR3 sequence: CASSLAPGLANEQFF. CDR3 nucleotides: TGCGCCAGCAGCTTGGCTCCTGGACTTGCCAATGAGCAGTTCTTC. Together with reference TRBV5-1 and TRBJ2-1, the CDR3 gives the full variable domain: KAGVTQTPRYLIKTRGQQVTLSCSPISGHRSVSWYQQTPGQGLQFLFEYFSETQRNKGNFPGRFSGRQFSNSRSEMNVSTLELGDSALYLCASSLAPGLANEQFFGPGTRLTVL.

The chain couples TRBV5-1 to TRBJ1-1, with a tentative D call TRBD1 (5 bases). Germline V gene data show CDR1 as SGHRS and CDR2 as YFSETQ. The CDR3 contains 13 residues. The V end lost 7 bases, the J end lost 1 base, and 11 bases lay between the germline ends. The CDR3 reads CASLGLPNTEAFF. CDR3 nucleotides: TGCGCCAGCTTGGGACTCCCGAACACTGAAGCTTTCTTT. The full variable domain, in which reference TRBV5-1 and TRBJ1-1 provide the parts outside the CDR3, is KAGVTQTPRYLIKTRGQQVTLSCSPISGHRSVSWYQQTPGQGLQFLFEYFSETQRNKGNFPGRFSGRQFSNSRSEMNVSTLELGDSALYLCASLGLPNTEAFFGQGTRLTVV.

Concerning this clone itself: Other DNA sequences within the sample encode an identical CDR3. The chain joins TRBV2 to TRBJ2-5, with 9 bases aligning to TRBD1. This CDR3 is built from 15 residues. Germline lookup yields CDR1 SNHLY and CDR2 FYNNEI. V dropped 4 bases and J dropped 5; count of bases not matched to a gene: 8. The CDR3 reads CASSGNTGGAETQYF. The CDR3, as DNA: TGTGCCAGCAGTGGGAATACAGGGGGCGCGGAGACCCAGTACTTC.

The chain combines TRBV18 with TRBJ2-7, with 11 bases aligning to TRBD1. The CDR3 loop spans 15 amino acids. The germline CDR1 and CDR2 sequences are KGHSH and LQKENI. V gave up 4 bases and J gave up 3 bases; unmatched junction bases: 5. CDR3 loop: CASSLRTGGGYEQYF. The CDR3 region has the DNA TGTGCCAGCTCACTACGGACAGGGGGCGGCTACGAGCAGTACTTC.

The rearrangement uses TRBV19 and TRBJ1-5; D ambiguous. Germline values: CDR1 LNHDA, CDR2 SQIVND (reference sequence). This CDR3 contains 15 residues. Trimming removed 2 bases at V and 1 base at J, with 9 bases between. This CDR3 reads CASSIKQLSNQPQHF. Written as DNA, the CDR3 is TGTGCCAGTAGTATAAAACAGCTAAGCAATCAGCCCCAGCATTTT. The whole variable domain, remainder taken from reference TRBV19 and TRBJ1-5, is DGGITQSPKYLFRKEGQNVTLSCEQNLNHDAMYWYRQDPGQGLRLIYYSQIVNDFQKGDIAEGYSVSREKKESFPLTVTSAQKNPTAFYLCASSIKQLSNQPQHFGDGTRLSIL.

The rearrangement links TRBV4-1 to TRBJ1-1, with 7 bases identical to TRBD1. The V gene's germline CDR1 is MGHRA and CDR2 YSYEKL. The CDR3 is made up of 14 amino acids. The J segment lost 1 base and the V segment lost 4 bases, leaving 3 bases of the junction unmatched. CDR3 bases: TGCGCCAGCAGCCGAGGGGGCCCGAACACTGAAGCTTTCTTT. It codes for CASSRGGPNTEAFF.

Only one count was recorded for this clone. The rearrangement uses TRBV27 and TRBJ2-7; a possible D gene is TRBD2 (6 bases). Germline assignment: CDR1 MNHEY and CDR2 SMNVEV (reference sequence). This CDR3 contains 14 residues. V dropped 8 bases and J dropped 3 bases, with 17 bases sitting between them. In DNA form, the CDR3 reads TGTGCCAGCCGACCGACTAGTACCCTCTACGAGCAGTACTTC. Amino acid sequence: CASRPTSTLYEQYF.

V and J are TRBV6-1 and TRBJ2-1; possibly TRBD1 for D (6 bases). Germline lookup yields CDR1 MNHNS and CDR2 SASEGT. CDR3 length: 15 amino acids. As DNA, the CDR3 is TGTGCAAGTGGAACCGGGACACACTCCTACAATGAGCAGTTCTTC. This codes for CASGTGTHSYNEQFF.

The V gene is TRBV4-1, the J gene TRBJ2-7; the D gene is possibly TRBD2 (7 bases). CDR1 and CDR2 from the germline V gene are MGHRA and YSYEKL. V dropped 0 bases and J dropped 4 bases, with 16 bases sitting between them. This CDR3 is built from 16 residues. CDR3 in DNA: TGCGCCAGCAGCCAAGAGAGGGGGGGCGGTGATTACGAGCAGTACTTC. Its translation is CASSQERGGGDYEQYF.